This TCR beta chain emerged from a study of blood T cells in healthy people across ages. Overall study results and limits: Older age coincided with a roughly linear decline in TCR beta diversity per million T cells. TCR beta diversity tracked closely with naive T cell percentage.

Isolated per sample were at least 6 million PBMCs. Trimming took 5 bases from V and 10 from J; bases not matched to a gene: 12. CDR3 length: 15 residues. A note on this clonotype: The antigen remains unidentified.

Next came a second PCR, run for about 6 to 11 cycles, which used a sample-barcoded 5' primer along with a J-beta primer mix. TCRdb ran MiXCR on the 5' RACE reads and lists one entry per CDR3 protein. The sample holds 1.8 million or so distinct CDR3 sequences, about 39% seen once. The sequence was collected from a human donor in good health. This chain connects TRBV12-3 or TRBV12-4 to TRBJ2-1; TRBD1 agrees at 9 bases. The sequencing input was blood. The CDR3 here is CASSPKDRGFGEQFF. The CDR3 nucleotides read TGTGCCAGCAGTCCCAAGGACAGGGGCTTTGGGGAGCAGTTCTTC.